Shown below are 8 T cell receptor beta chains from a single sample sequenced in a study of shared clonotypes between healthy human individuals. The method was immunoSEQ multiplex PCR; TCRdb's version includes in-frame clones alone and lacks a portion of them. The profile shows fewer than 2.5 million clones, more than 85% of them singletons. Input material: naive CD4+ T cells from PBMCs. Regarding subset: CD45RA+ positively selected. The receptors stem from a young man in good health. Some clones in this sample may be carry-over from other donors' samples.

The rearrangement uses TRBV15 and TRBJ2-1, with 10 bases matching TRBD2. Trimming at V came to 0 bases and at J to 9 bases, leaving 8 bases not matched to a gene. The CDR3 is made up of 16 amino acids. The germline gives CDR1 LNHNV, CDR2 YYDKDF (reference sequence). CDR3 protein: CATSRDPLAGASEQFF. CDR3 sequence (DNA): TGTGCCACCAGCAGAGATCCTCTAGCGGGAGCGAGTGAGCAGTTCTTC.

The rearrangement uses TRBV20-1 and TRBJ1-5; D is unresolved. The ends were cut back, 5 bases at V and 15 bases at J, with 17 bases in the middle. CDR1 and CDR2 (germline): DFQATT, SNEGSKA (reference sequence). This CDR3 comprises 11 residues. In DNA form, the CDR3 reads TGCAGTGCTTGGTGGACCGACGGAACGCATTTT. It translates to CSAWWTDGTHF.

The CDR3 sequence is CASSLTRPPSTDTQYF. DNA of the CDR3: TGTGCCAGCAGCTTAACTCGGCCCCCTAGCACAGATACGCAGTATTTT. The chain recombines TRBV13 with TRBJ2-3; no clear D gene. The CDR3 is 16 residues long. V was clipped by 2 bases and J by 0 bases, with 12 bases between them. CDR1 is PRHDT and CDR2 is FYEKMQ in the germline V gene (reference sequence).

The V gene is TRBV6-1, the J gene TRBJ1-1; a possible D gene is TRBD1 (5 bases). V lost 5 bases, J lost 1 base, and 11 bases lay in between. The CDR3 totals 14 residues. CDR1 MNHNS and CDR2 SASEGT come from the germline V gene. The CDR3 sequence is CASSIGDPNTEAFF. CDR3 nucleotides: TGTGCCAGCAGTATCGGGGACCCGAACACTGAAGCTTTCTTT.

The chain is built from TRBV15 and TRBJ2-7; D is unresolved. The CDR3 is 11 amino acids. Germline CDR1 and CDR2: LNHNV and YYDKDF (reference sequence). With 0 bases removed from V and 5 bases from J, the gap between germline ends came to 2 bases. The DNA for the CDR3 is TGTGCCACCAGCAGAGAACACGAGCAGTACTTC. Protein sequence: CATSREHEQYF.

This clone was detected a few times. The rearrangement uses TRBV5-6 and TRBJ2-7; possibly TRBD1 or TRBD2 for D (5 bases each). The CDR3 loop spans 12 amino acids. V was trimmed by 0 bases and J by 6 bases, leaving 7 bases between them. Germline V gene data show CDR1 as SGHDT and CDR2 as YYEEEE. The CDR3 loop reads CASSLAGSEQYF. For the CDR3, the DNA is TGTGCCAGCAGCTTGGCAGGGAGCGAGCAGTACTTC.

As to this clone: At the DNA level, this CDR3 is encoded by other sequences in the same sample as well. V is TRBV30 and J is TRBJ1-5, with D possibly TRBD1 on 5 matching bases. The germline V gene encodes CDR1 GTSNPN and CDR2 SVGIG (reference sequence). The V gene lost 0 bases and the J gene lost 4 bases, with 7 bases spanning the gap. This CDR3 has 13 amino acids. The CDR3 DNA sequence: TGTGCCTGGAGTGTGGGGGTGAATCAGCCCCAGCATTTT. It codes for CAWSVGVNQPQHF.

This chain uses TRBV30 with TRBJ1-2; D is undetermined. The CDR3 extends over 14 amino acids. The germline gives CDR1 GTSNPN, CDR2 SVGIG (reference sequence). V lost 2 bases to trimming and J lost 8 bases, with 18 bases between them. CDR3 bases: TGTGCCTGGAGTTGGCGGAGCATCGGGGTAGGCTACACCTTC. Translating gives CAWSWRSIGVGYTF.